This entry describes one T cell receptor beta chain. The clone's antigen remains unknown. Nothing much larger sits one base from this clone, and base qualities are not available. V is pruned by 8 bases and J by 1 base, leaving 4 bases of the junction without a gene match. From cysteine to phenylalanine, the CDR3 is 14 amino acids long. CDR3 DNA only is kept here, 42 bases in frame from base 1. CDR1 and CDR2 (MNHEY, SVGEGT) derive from the germline V gene. The data are from a study of Graves' ophthalmopathy and Graves' hyperthyroidism (dated by TCRdb to the late 2010s). About the study as a whole: Peripheral blood was collected before any treatment was given, at the time of initial diagnosis. In total, 135 blood samples were TCR-sequenced: 40 to 45 ophthalmopathy, approximately 80 hyperthyroidism and about 17 hyperthyroidism-to-ophthalmopathy patients. In five or six hyperthyroidism patients, T-cell repertoires of thyroid tissue and blood were compared. For independent validation, a separate cohort was made up of 18 hyperthyroidism patients plus 17 patients who later progressed from hyperthyroidism to ophthalmopathy. A discovery set of 90 to 100 patients (43 ophthalmopathy, about 58 stable hyperthyroidism) was enrolled to explore V-J signatures distinguishing ophthalmopathy from hyperthyroidism. After sampling, hyperthyroidism patients received methimazole starting at 30 mg daily, and ophthalmopathy patients received high-dose intravenous methylprednisolone. The roughly 100 discovery patients were randomly split 7:3 into training and test sets. To tell Graves' ophthalmopathy apart from Graves' hyperthyroidism, and to predict which patients would progress to ophthalmopathy, the study relied on TCR beta repertoire signatures. General findings and caveats noted by the study authors: In validation, the model predicted ophthalmopathy progression with more than 55% sensitivity and around 72% specificity; roughly 12 predicted patients were CT-confirmed with GO in a median of around 6.5 months. The 13-signature model separated ophthalmopathy from stable hyperthyroidism with about 86% sensitivity and around 81% specificity in cross-validation, and 80%/75% in the test set. Most expanded thyroid clonotypes with frequency above 0.001 were also detected in blood, suggesting blood repertoires may reflect the thyroid immune response. No statistical method was used to predetermine the sample size, and group allocation was not hidden from the investigators.

For repertoire sequencing, TCR beta CDR3 regions were amplified from RNA transcripts. The first round was an RT-PCR using HTBI primers with the Qiagen OneStep RT-PCR kit, and this first round was followed by a second-round multiplex PCR, then size selection and purification. Sequencing of the libraries was carried out on an Illumina HiSeq2000 in paired-end mode with 100 bp reads. In the authors' own workflow: SOAPnuke was used to process the reads, removing any read that contained adapters or uncalled bases, had a mean Phred below 15, or lacked an exact match to the constant primer or identifier. High-quality paired reads were merged with COPE v1.2.5. Each unique nucleotide sequence was treated as a clonotype, and MiTCR v1.1 was used to align the clonotypes to the IMGT TRB V, D and J references. Only V-J combinations with frequency above 0.0001 were analysed, covering around 99% of repertoires. A TCR clonal expansion and chaos score per V-J combination was defined as the ratio of F50 clonal expansion to chaos observed in the TCRdist matrix. Welch's t-statistics and random forest were used to reduce the features to about a dozen V-J combinations, which were then used as input to a naive Bayes classifier. The Morisita-Horn index was used to measure how similar the thyroid and blood repertoires were. TCRdb ran its own pipeline on the public reads, namely fastp trimming at Q25 and MiXCR clone calling, and kept in-frame beta chains. Each CDR3 protein gets just one entry, which takes the most common genes and DNA from the rows behind it. The V and J calls and clone size are TCRdb's, not the authors'. The sample profile shows approximately 500,000 distinct CDR3 sequences; under 15% of them were found once. Around 9.8% of the sample is held by the ten biggest clonotypes.

Patients with ophthalmopathy had moderately to severely active disease, with a Clinical Activity Score of 3 or more, a NOSPECS grade of 4 or more, and a disease duration of less than 3 months. Patients were excluded if they had other autoimmune diseases, uncontrolled infections, pregnancy or lactation. Diagnosis relied on clinical symptoms, serum thyroxine, TRAb, thyroid ultrasound and orbital computed tomography. PBMCs were isolated from approximately 10 ml of fresh peripheral blood by Ficoll-Paque density gradient centrifugation. Total RNA was extracted using Trizol reagent, and RNA quality was checked on an Agilent 2100 Bioanalyzer.

This TCR was recovered from a woman in her 30s with Graves' ophthalmopathy. Donor details come from another sample of the same person, matched by shared clones. Sample: blood. The rearrangement combines TRBV6-2 or TRBV6-3 with TRBJ1-5, and 8 junctional nucleotides match TRBD1. The DNA sequence follows: TGTGCCAGCGGACAGGGCATCAGCAATCAGCCCCAGCATTTT. It translates as CASGQGISNQPQHF.